Below are 20 T cell receptor beta chains sequenced from a single sample in a study of shared clonotypes between healthy human individuals (dated by TCRdb to 2020 to 2022). The library was prepared using the immunoSEQ multiplex PCR assay. Held by TCRdb, this immuneACCESS table contains in-frame sequences only and omits some clones. Under half of the omission traces to an unresolved V gene where checked; the cause of the rest is unknown. The sample profile shows fewer than 1 million clones; about 97% of them were found once. Approximately 0.2% of the sample is held by the ten biggest clonotypes. CD8 naive samples consisted of CD45RO-negative cells that were positively selected for CCR7, yielding a CD45RA+CCR7+ population without TemRA cells. The sample comprised naive CD8+ T cells sorted from blood. The sample's cell subset or site, from its label and the paper: CD45RA+CCR7+. These receptors all stem from a young man in good health.

V is TRBV7-9 and J is TRBJ2-3, with 7 bases aligning to TRBD2. Trimming cost V 4 bases and J 3 bases; bases outside gene matches: 7. Germline V gives CDR1 SEHNR, CDR2 FQNEAQ (reference sequence). The CDR3 covers 15 residues. CDR3 sequence reads: CASSSSGIGTDTQYF. The CDR3 DNA follows: TGTGCCAGCAGCTCAAGCGGGATCGGTACAGATACGCAGTATTTT.

The chain is built from TRBV29-1 and TRBJ2-1; TRBD1 aligns across 7 bases. Germline trimming cut 3 bases from V and 9 bases from J; bases unmatched to any gene: 17. Germline V gene sequence: CDR1 SQVTM, CDR2 ANQGSEA. The CDR3 covers 16 residues. The CDR3 region is CSVEGTDYRGPSEQFF. Here the CDR3 DNA reads TGCAGCGTTGAGGGGACGGATTACAGGGGACCGAGTGAGCAGTTCTTC.

The chain has TRBV9 and TRBJ2-7; D remains unclear. V shed 1 base and J shed 3 bases, with 17 bases lying between them. Looked up from germline, CDR1 is SGDLS and CDR2 is YYNGEE. The CDR3 sequence is 16 residues long. CDR3 DNA sequence: TGTGCCAGCAGCGTATTAACCCGGGCCCCACTCTACGAGCAGTACTTC. It translates to CASSVLTRAPLYEQYF.

J is TRBJ2-7 and V is TRBV28; 10 positions match TRBD2. The V segment lost 3 bases and the J segment 6 bases; nucleotides outside the gene matches: 11. The CDR3 runs 16 residues. Germline CDR1 is MDHEN and CDR2 is SYDVKM. In DNA, the CDR3 is TGTGCCAGCAGTTTGAGTCTAGCGGGAGAAGGTTCCGAGCAGTACTTC. It translates to CASSLSLAGEGSEQYF. The complete variable domain, with remaining parts taken from reference TRBV28 and TRBJ2-7, reads DVKVTQSSRYLVKRTGEKVFLECVQDMDHENMFWYRQDPGLGLRLIYFSYDVKMKEKGDIPEGYSVSREKKERFSLILESASTNQTSMYLCASSLSLAGEGSEQYFGPGTRLTVT.

This chain uses TRBV6-5 with TRBJ1-2; unclear D gene. CDR3 size: 15 residues. CDR1 is MNHEY, CDR2 SVGAGI, per germline. The V gene lost 1 base and the J gene lost 8 bases, with 17 bases spanning the gap. In nucleotides, the CDR3 is TGTGCCAGCAGTTACTTTCTGGACGATCTGGGGGGCTACACCTTC. This sequence encodes CASSYFLDDLGGYTF.

This sequence joins TRBV7-8 and TRBJ2-7; 11 positions match TRBD2. J gave up 0 bases and V 4 bases, and 8 bases lay outside the gene matches. Germline V gives CDR1 SGHVS, CDR2 FQNEAQ. The CDR3 is 17 amino acids. CDR3 loop: CASSSVAGGPSSYEQYF. CDR3 DNA: TGTGCCAGCAGCTCCGTAGCGGGAGGGCCCAGCTCCTACGAGCAGTACTTC.

The J gene is TRBJ2-7, the V gene TRBV4-1, with D possibly TRBD1 on 5 matching bases. Looked up from germline, CDR1 is MGHRA and CDR2 is YSYEKL. The V gene lost 0 bases and the J gene lost 0 bases, with 9 bases spanning the gap. The CDR3 is 15 amino acids. The CDR3 here is CASSQEQVDSYEQYF. The CDR3 DNA reads TGCGCCAGCAGCCAAGAACAGGTTGACTCCTACGAGCAGTACTTC.

This clone occurred once. This chain connects TRBV27 to TRBJ2-5; TRBD2 aligns across 7 bases. Germline CDR1 reads MNHEY; CDR2 reads SMNVEV (reference sequence). The V segment lost 5 bases and the J segment 2 bases; nucleotides outside the gene matches: 5. CDR3 length equals 14 residues. CDR3 protein: CASSTLGLQETQYF. For the CDR3, the DNA is TGTGCCAGCAGTACCCTGGGACTACAAGAGACCCAGTACTTC.

This chain connects TRBV28 to TRBJ2-4, with a weak D call TRBD1 (6 bases). V lost 4 bases to trimming and J lost 0 bases, with 19 bases between them. Germline CDR1 and CDR2: MDHEN and SYDVKM. There are 18 residues in the CDR3. Here the CDR3 DNA reads TGTGCCAGCAGTTACAGGGTGGGTCAGGTATTAGCCAAAAACATTCAGTACTTC. This gives the protein CASSYRVGQVLAKNIQYF.

The chain links TRBV12-5 to TRBJ2-2; D uncertain. Trimming cost V 3 bases and J 0 bases, with 2 bases left between them. Germline V gene sequence: CDR1 LGHNT, CDR2 FRNRAP. There are 13 residues in the CDR3. In DNA form, the CDR3 reads TGTGCTAGTGGTTTCCCGAACACCGGGGAGCTGTTTTTT. It encodes CASGFPNTGELFF.

The chain is built from TRBV6-6 and TRBJ2-7; tentative D call: TRBD1 (5 bases). V lost 7 bases and J lost 2, with 12 bases in between. Germline lookup yields CDR1 MNHNY and CDR2 SVGAGI (reference sequence). The CDR3 is 13 residues long. The CDR3 DNA sequence: TGTGCCAGCACCCAATTACAGGCCTACGAGCAGTACTTC. Translated: CASTQLQAYEQYF.

This rearrangement joins TRBV7-9 to TRBJ2-3, with TRBD1 identical over 7 bases. The germline CDR1 and CDR2 sequences are SEHNR and FQNEAQ (reference sequence). CDR3 length: 16 amino acids. The ends lost 5 bases at V and 6 bases at J; junction bases unmatched: 14. The CDR3 loop reads CASSPRDSPIGDTQYF. For the CDR3, the DNA is TGTGCCAGCAGCCCCCGGGACAGCCCGATCGGGGATACGCAGTATTTT.

J is TRBJ2-1 and V is TRBV6-4, with D tentatively TRBD2 (6 bases). CDR3 length: 16 amino acids. Per germline, CDR1 MRHNA and CDR2 SNTAGT. Trimming shortened V by 4 bases and J by 4 bases, and 17 bases separated the two germline ends. The CDR3 bases are TGTGCCAGCAGTGCCAATTCCGGGGGTTCTTACAATGAGCAGTTCTTC. It translates to CASSANSGGSYNEQFF.

The chain has TRBV9 and TRBJ2-5, with no clear D. V dropped 4 bases and J dropped 5 bases, with 18 bases sitting between them. There are 15 residues in the CDR3. From germline, CDR1 is SGDLS and CDR2 YYNGEE. The CDR3 bases are TGTGCCAGCAGCTCCCGCGCGGATAGTGGTGAGACCCAGTACTTC. This gives the protein CASSSRADSGETQYF.

The chain uses TRBV21-1 and TRBJ2-1; the D call in the table, TRBD1, was not verified against the DNA. TRBV21-1 counts as a pseudogene. The CDR3 consists of 16 residues. This CDR3 is CASSSDRDRGPDEQFF. The CDR3 nucleotides are TGTGCCAGCAGCTCAGACCGGGACAGGGGGCCAGATGAGCAGTTCTTC.

The chain is built from TRBV10-2 and TRBJ2-7, with D unresolved. Germline V gene sequence: CDR1 WSHSY, CDR2 SAAADI. There are 16 residues in the CDR3. The V end was cut by 7 bases, the J end by 3 bases, with 22 bases between. The CDR3 loop is CASTPENGLADYEQYF. Here the CDR3 DNA reads TGCGCCAGCACCCCCGAGAACGGTCTCGCCGACTACGAGCAGTACTTC.

This chain connects TRBV5-1 to TRBJ2-3, with D hard to call. V was trimmed by 0 bases and J by 2 bases, leaving 13 bases between them. Germline values: CDR1 SGHRS, CDR2 YFSETQ. There are 16 residues in the CDR3. Here the CDR3 reads CASSLELTPSTDTQYF. The DNA for the CDR3 is TGCGCCAGCAGCTTGGAGTTGACGCCTTCCACAGATACGCAGTATTTT.

On this clone itself: The junction and the germline gene differ at one end; a read error may be behind it. The chain carries TRBV7-9 and TRBJ2-1; 9 nucleotides agree with TRBD1. Germline values: CDR1 SEHNR, CDR2 FQNEAQ (reference sequence). This CDR3 contains 15 residues. The DNA for the CDR3 is TGTGCCAGCAGCTCACTACACCGGGACAGGGAAACGGGTGTCTTC. Translation gives CASSSLHRDRETGVF. The whole variable domain, remainder taken from reference TRBV7-9 and TRBJ2-1, is DTGVSQNPRHKITKRGQNVTFRCDPISEHNRLYWYRQTLGQGPEFLTYFQNEAQLEKSRLLSDRFSAERPKGSFSTLEIQRTEQGDSAMYLCASSSLHRDRETGVFGPGTRLTVL.

The chain joins TRBV7-9 to TRBJ2-2; 14 bases are a match to TRBD2. The ends lost 5 bases at V and 9 bases at J; junction bases unmatched: 8. The CDR3 sequence is 16 residues long. The V gene's germline CDR1 is SEHNR and CDR2 FQNEAQ (reference sequence). The CDR3 sequence: CASSPGTSGSVRELFF. The CDR3 coding sequence is TGTGCCAGCAGCCCCGGGACTAGCGGGAGTGTGAGGGAGCTGTTTTTT. Supplemented by reference TRBV7-9 and TRBJ2-2, the full variable domain reads DTGVSQNPRHKITKRGQNVTFRCDPISEHNRLYWYRQTLGQGPEFLTYFQNEAQLEKSRLLSDRFSAERPKGSFSTLEIQRTEQGDSAMYLCASSPGTSGSVRELFFGEGSRLTVL.

This chain connects TRBV2 to TRBJ1-1; 9 bases match TRBD1. Germline V gene data show CDR1 as SNHLY and CDR2 as FYNNEI. The junction had 13 bases not matched to a gene; V was cut back by 6 bases and J by 5 bases. CDR3 length: 16 residues. DNA for the CDR3: TGTGCCAGCAGACTAACCGGGACAGGGTCTTATACTGAAGCTTTCTTT. Protein product: CASRLTGTGSYTEAFF. The full variable domain, completed using reference TRBV2 and TRBJ1-1, is EPEVTQTPSHQVTQMGQEVILRCVPISNHLYFYWYRQILGQKVEFLVSFYNNEISEKSEIFDDQFSVERPDGSNFTLKIRSTKLEDSAMYFCASRLTGTGSYTEAFFGQGTRLTVV.